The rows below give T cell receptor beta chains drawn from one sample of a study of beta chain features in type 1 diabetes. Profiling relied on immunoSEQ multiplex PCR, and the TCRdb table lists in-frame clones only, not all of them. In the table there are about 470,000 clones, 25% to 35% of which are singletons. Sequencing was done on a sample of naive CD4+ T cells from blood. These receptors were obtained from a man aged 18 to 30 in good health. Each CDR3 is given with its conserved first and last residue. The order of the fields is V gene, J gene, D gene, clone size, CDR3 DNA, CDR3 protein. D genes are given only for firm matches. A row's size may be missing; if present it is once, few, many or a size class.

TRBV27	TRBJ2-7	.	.	TGTGCCAGCACATACGGGTACGAGCAGTACTTC	CASTYGYEQYF
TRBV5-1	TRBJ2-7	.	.	TGCGCCAGCAGCTTGCGAGGAGATAGCTCCTACGAGCAGTACTTC	CASSLRGDSSYEQYF
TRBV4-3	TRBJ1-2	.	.	TGCGCCAGCAGCCAAGAACAGGGAGATGGCTACACCTTC	CASSQEQGDGYTF
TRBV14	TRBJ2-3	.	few	TGTGCCAGCAGCCCCCGGGGCTGGGCCACAGATACGCAGTATTTT	CASSPRGWATDTQYF
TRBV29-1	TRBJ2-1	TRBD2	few	TGCAGCGTTGAAGAGGGCGGGAGTAGCTACAATGAGCAGTTCTTC	CSVEEGGSSYNEQFF
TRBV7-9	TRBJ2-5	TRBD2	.	TGTGCCAGCAGCGGCCGACTAGCGGGAGGGCCAACGGAGACCCAGTACTTC	CASSGRLAGGPTETQYF
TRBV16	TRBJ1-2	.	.	TGTGCCAGCACTGACGTTGAAGCTAACTATGGCTACACCTTC	CASTDVEANYGYTF
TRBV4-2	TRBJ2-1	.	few	TGTGCCAGCAGCCCAGGACAGCTCTACAATGAGCAGTTCTTC	CASSPGQLYNEQFF
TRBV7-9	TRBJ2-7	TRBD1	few	TGTGCCAGCAGCTTAGCCCCCGACAGGGGGCCCGAGCAGTACTTC	CASSLAPDRGPEQYF
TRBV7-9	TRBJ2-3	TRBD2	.	TGTGCCAGCAGCTTGAGCGGGAGGGCGACAGATACGCAGTATTTT	CASSLSGRATDTQYF
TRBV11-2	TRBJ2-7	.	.	TGTGCCAGCAGCTTAGTGGCGGATCCCTACGAGCAGTACTTC	CASSLVADPYEQYF
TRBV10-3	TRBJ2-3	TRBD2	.	TGTGCCATCAGTCTTAGCGGGAGTGACACAGATACGCAGTATTTT	CAISLSGSDTDTQYF
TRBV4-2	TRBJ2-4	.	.	TGTGCCAGCAGCCAAGATAGTCGGAAAAACATTCAGTACTTC	CASSQDSRKNIQYF
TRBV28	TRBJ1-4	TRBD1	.	TGTGCCAGCAGTTGGACAGGGGCTGAAAAACTGTTTTTT	CASSWTGAEKLFF
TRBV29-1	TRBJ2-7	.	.	TGCAGCGTCCTCACGGTCAAGGGAAGTCCCAAATACGAGCAGTACTTC	CSVLTVKGSPKYEQYF
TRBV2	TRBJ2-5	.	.	TGTGCCAGCAGTGCAAGGACAGAACAAGAGACCCAGTACTTC	CASSARTEQETQYF
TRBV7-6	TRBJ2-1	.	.	TGTGCCAGCAGCTTAGCGGGCCGTAGCGTCCATGAGCAGTTCTTC	CASSLAGRSVHEQFF
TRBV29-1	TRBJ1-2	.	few	TGCAGCGTTGAAGATCCCAGCTATGGCTACACCTTC	CSVEDPSYGYTF
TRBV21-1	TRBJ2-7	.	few	TGTGCCAGCCGGCATCTTCAGGTCTACGAGCAGTACTTC	CASRHLQVYEQYF
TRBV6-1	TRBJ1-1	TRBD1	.	TGTGCCAGCAGTGTTTGGGAGGGGGCCGGCGCTGAAGCTTTCTTT	CASSVWEGAGAEAFF
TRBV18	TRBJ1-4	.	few	TGTGCCAGCTCACCACAAGGGGAAAAACTGTTTTTT	CASSPQGEKLFF
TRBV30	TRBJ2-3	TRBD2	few	TGTGCCTGGAGTGTTCTAGGGACTAGAGGAGATACGCAGTATTTT	CAWSVLGTRGDTQYF
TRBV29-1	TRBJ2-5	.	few	TGCAGCGTTACCCCCTCAACGATCCAAGAGACCCAGTACTTC	CSVTPSTIQETQYF
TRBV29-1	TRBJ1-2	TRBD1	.	TGCAGCGTTGATCCCGGACAGGGGGCTGAATATGGCTACACCTTC	CSVDPGQGAEYGYTF
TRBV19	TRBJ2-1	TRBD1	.	TGTGCCAGTAGTCCGACCGGGACAGGGAATGAGCAGTTCTTC	CASSPTGTGNEQFF
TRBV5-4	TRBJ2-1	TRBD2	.	TGTGCCAGCAGTCAGAGCGGGAGCCCCGACAATGAGCAGTTCTTC	CASSQSGSPDNEQFF
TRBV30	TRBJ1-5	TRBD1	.	TGTGCCTGGAGTCGAACAGGGGTGCGCCAGCCCCAGCATTTT	CAWSRTGVRQPQHF
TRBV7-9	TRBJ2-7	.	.	TGTGCCAGCAGCTTAGCGAACAGCTTCTACGAGCAGTACTTC	CASSLANSFYEQYF
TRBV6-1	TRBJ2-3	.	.	TGTGCCAGCAGAGACATCTCTAGCACAGATACGCAGTATTTT	CASRDISSTDTQYF
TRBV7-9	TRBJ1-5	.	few	TGTGCCAGCACCGTAGCGGGCCAGAGCAATCAGCCCCAGCATTTT	CASTVAGQSNQPQHF
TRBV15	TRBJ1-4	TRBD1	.	TGTGCCACCAGCCGCTACGGGACAGTTGGGGAAAAACTGTTTTTT	CATSRYGTVGEKLFF
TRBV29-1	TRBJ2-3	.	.	TGCAGCGTTGAAACGACTCTCTATACGCAGTATTTT	CSVETTLYTQYF
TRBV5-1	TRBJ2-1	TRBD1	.	TGCGCCAGCAGCCCAGAGGGGGCAGGGGCAATTCGCTCCTACAATGAGCAGTTCTTC	CASSPEGAGAIRSYNEQFF
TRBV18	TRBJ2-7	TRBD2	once	TGTGCCAGCTCTAGGGAGGGCCTCTCCTACGAGCAGTACTTC	CASSREGLSYEQYF
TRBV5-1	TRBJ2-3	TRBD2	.	TGCGCCAGCGTTCAGCGGGAAAGCACAGATACGCAGTATTTT	CASVQRESTDTQYF
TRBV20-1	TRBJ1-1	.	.	TGCAGGGTGGGAGGGAACACTGAAGCTTTCTTT	CRVGGNTEAFF
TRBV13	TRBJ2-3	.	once	TGTGCCAGCAGCCCCCGACCGACGACCGCAGATACGCAGTATTTT	CASSPRPTTADTQYF
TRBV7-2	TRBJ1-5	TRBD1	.	TGTGCCAGCAGCCTACAGGGGGGCGGTCAGCCCCAGCATTTT	CASSLQGGGQPQHF
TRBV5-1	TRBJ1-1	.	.	TGCGCCAGCAGCCCCTCATGGGGGAGGGGACGTACTGAAGCTTTCTTT	CASSPSWGRGRTEAFF
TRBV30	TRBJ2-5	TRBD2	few	TGTGCCTGGAGTGTCCGACTAGCGGGAACTAAGTCCCAGTACTTC	CAWSVRLAGTKSQYF
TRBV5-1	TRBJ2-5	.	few	TGCGCCAGCACACAACAAGAGACCCAGTACTTC	CASTQQETQYF
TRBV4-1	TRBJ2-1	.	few	TGCGCCAGCAGCCACTTGGACAGAGGAGAGCAGTTCTTC	CASSHLDRGEQFF
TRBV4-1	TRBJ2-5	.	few	TGCGCCAGCAGCCAATGGGCAAAAGAGACCCAGTACTTC	CASSQWAKETQYF
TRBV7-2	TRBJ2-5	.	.	TGTGCCAGCAGCTTAGAGGTTGTCGAGGTGGAGACCCAGTACTTC	CASSLEVVEVETQYF
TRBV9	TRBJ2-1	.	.	TGTGCCAGCAGCGTAGGGGATACCGCCTACAATGAGCAGTTCTTC	CASSVGDTAYNEQFF
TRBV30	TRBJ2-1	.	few	TGTGCCTGGAGTGGGAGCGGCAATGAGCAGTTCTTC	CAWSGSGNEQFF
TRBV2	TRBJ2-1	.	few	TGTGCCAGCAGTGGGAACCCGAGGGGTGAGCAGTTCTTC	CASSGNPRGEQFF
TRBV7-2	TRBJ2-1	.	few	TGTGCCAGCATCCCTGGGGACCCTAATTACAATGAGCAGTTCTTC	CASIPGDPNYNEQFF
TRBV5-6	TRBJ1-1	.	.	TGTGCCAGCAGCTATATGAACACTGAAGCTTTCTTT	CASSYMNTEAFF
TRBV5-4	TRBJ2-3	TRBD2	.	TGTGCCAGCAGCTCACTAGCGGGAGGGCTAGATACGCAGTATTTT	CASSSLAGGLDTQYF
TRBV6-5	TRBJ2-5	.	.	TGTGCCAGCAGCGAAGGAGGGGAAGAGACCCAGTACTTC	CASSEGGEETQYF
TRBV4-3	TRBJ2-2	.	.	TGCGCCAGCAGCCAAGATGCAGGGCTACAAAGTACCGGGGAGCTGTTTTTT	CASSQDAGLQSTGELFF
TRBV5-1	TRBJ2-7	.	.	TGCGCCAGCAGCTTGGCGGCGGGGCCAGCCTACGAGCAGTACTTC	CASSLAAGPAYEQYF
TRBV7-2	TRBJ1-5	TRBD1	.	TGTGCCAGCAGCCGGGGACAGGGGACGAGCAATCAGCCCCAGCATTTT	CASSRGQGTSNQPQHF